Below, one TCR beta chain is given with its context. The sample originates from a study of identical twins. The CDR3 totals 12 residues. V was clipped by 7 bases and J by 8 bases, with 14 bases between them. Germline V CDR1 and CDR2: LNHDA, SQIVND (reference sequence). One entry per CDR3 protein results from TCRdb running MiXCR on the 5' RACE reads. The sample lists 550,000 to 700,000 distinct CDR3 sequences, around 21% occurring once. The sample was also reused in another study, on T cells expressing NK-cell markers. In that study: The eight sequenced donors comprised seven who were HCMV-seropositive and one who was seronegative.

This sequence originates from a young woman in good health. The J gene is TRBJ1-2, the V gene TRBV19, with D hard to call. The sequencing sample was made of PBMCs. CDR3 nucleotides: TGTGCCAGTAAACCCCACCTGATGGGCTACACCTTC. Amino acid sequence: CASKPHLMGYTF.